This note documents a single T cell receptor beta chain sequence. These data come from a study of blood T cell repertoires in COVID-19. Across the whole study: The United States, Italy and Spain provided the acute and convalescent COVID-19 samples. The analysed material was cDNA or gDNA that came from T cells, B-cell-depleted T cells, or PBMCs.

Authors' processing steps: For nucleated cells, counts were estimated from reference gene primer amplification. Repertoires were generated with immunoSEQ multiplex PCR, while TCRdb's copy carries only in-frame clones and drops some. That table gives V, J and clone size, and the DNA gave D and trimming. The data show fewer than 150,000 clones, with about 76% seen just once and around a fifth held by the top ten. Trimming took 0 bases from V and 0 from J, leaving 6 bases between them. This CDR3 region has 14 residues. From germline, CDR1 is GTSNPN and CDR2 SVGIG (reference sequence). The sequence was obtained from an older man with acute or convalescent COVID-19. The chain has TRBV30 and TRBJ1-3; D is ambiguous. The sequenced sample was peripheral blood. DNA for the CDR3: TGTGCCTGGAGTGTAATGGCCTCTGGAAACACCATATATTTT. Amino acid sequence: CAWSVMASGNTIYF.